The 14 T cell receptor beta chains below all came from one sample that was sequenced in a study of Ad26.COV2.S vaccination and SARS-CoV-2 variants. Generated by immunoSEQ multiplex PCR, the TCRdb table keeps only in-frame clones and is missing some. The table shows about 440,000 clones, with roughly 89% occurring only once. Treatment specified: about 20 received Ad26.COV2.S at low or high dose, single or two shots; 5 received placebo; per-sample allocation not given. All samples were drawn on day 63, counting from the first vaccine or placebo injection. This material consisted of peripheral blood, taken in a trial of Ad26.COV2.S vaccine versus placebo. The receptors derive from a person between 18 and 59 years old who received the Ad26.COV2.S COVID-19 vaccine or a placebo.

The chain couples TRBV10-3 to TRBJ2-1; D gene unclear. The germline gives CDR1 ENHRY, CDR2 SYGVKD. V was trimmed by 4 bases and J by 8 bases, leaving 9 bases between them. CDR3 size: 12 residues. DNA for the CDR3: TGTGCCATCAGTGGTGAGAAGGATGAGCAGTTCTTC. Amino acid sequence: CAISGEKDEQFF.

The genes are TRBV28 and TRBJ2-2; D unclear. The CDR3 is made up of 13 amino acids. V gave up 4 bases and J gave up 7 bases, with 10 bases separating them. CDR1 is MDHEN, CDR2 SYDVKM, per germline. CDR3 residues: CASSSFGLGELFF. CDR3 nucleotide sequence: TGTGCCAGCAGTTCCTTCGGGCTCGGGGAGCTGTTTTTT.

CDR3 region: CASSPWDSGNTIYF. Written as DNA, the CDR3 is TGTGCCAGTAGTCCGTGGGACAGCGGAAACACCATATATTTT. The chain joins TRBV19 to TRBJ1-3, with 7 bases aligning to TRBD1. V lost 5 bases, J lost 4 bases, and 5 bases stayed unmatched. CDR3 length: 14 residues. Per the germline V gene, CDR1 is LNHDA and CDR2 is SQIVND (reference sequence).

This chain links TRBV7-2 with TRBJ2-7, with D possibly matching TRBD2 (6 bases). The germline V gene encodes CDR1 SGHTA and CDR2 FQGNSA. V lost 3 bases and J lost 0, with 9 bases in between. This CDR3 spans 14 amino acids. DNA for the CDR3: TGTGCCAGCAGCTTGACTAGGATCTCCTACGAGCAGTACTTC. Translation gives CASSLTRISYEQYF.

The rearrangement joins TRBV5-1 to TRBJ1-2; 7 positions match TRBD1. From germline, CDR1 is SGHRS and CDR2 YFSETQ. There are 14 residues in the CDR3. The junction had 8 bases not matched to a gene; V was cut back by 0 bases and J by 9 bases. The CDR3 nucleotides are TGCGCCAGCAGCTTGGCCCAGAACAGGGGTAGCTACACCTTC. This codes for CASSLAQNRGSYTF.

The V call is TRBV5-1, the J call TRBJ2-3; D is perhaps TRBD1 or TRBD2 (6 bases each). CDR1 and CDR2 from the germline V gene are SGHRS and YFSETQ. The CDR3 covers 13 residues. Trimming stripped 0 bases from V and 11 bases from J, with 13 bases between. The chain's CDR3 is CASSLGGGLGQYF. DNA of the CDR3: TGCGCCAGCAGCTTGGGAGGGGGACTCGGGCAGTATTTT.

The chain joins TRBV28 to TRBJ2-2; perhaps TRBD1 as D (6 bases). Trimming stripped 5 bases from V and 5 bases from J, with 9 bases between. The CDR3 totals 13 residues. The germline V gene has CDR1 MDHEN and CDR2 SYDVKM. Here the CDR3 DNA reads TGTGCCAGCAGTATACAGGGTACCGGGGAGCTGTTTTTT. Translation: CASSIQGTGELFF.

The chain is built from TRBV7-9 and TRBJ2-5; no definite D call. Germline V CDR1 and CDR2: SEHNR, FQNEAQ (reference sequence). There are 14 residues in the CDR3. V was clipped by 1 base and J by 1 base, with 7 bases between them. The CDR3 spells CASSLGVGQETQYF. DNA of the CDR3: TGTGCCAGCAGCTTAGGTGTAGGCCAAGAGACCCAGTACTTC.

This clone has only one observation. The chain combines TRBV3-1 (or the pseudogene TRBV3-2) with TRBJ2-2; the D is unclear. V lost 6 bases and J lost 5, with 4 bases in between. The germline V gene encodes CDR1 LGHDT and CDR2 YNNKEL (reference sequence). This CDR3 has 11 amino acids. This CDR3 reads CASSLTGELFF. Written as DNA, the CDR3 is TGTGCCAGCAGTCTTACCGGGGAGCTGTTTTTT.

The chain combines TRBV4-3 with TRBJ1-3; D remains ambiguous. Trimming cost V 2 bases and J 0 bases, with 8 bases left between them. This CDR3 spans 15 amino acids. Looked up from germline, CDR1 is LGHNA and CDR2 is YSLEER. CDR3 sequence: CASSQWLGSGNTIYF. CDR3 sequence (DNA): TGCGCCAGCAGCCAATGGTTAGGCTCTGGAAACACCATATATTTT.

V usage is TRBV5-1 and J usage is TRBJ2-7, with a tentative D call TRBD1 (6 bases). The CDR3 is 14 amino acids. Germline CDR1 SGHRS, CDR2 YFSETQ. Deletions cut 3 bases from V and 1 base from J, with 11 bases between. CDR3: CASSWGTKSYEQYF. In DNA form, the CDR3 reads TGCGCCAGCAGCTGGGGGACAAAATCCTACGAGCAGTACTTC.

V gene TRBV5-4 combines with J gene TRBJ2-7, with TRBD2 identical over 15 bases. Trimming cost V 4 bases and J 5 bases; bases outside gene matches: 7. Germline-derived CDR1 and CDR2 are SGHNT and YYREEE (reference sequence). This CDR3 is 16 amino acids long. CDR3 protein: CASSAGLAGGPNEQYF. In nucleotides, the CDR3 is TGTGCCAGCAGCGCCGGACTAGCGGGAGGGCCTAACGAGCAGTACTTC.

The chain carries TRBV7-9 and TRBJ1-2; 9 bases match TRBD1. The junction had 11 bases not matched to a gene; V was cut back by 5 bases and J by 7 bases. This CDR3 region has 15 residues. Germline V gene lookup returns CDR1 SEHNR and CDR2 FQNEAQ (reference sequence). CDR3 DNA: TGTGCCAGCAGCCGCCGGGACAGGGCTTTATTTGGCTACACCTTC. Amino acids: CASSRRDRALFGYTF. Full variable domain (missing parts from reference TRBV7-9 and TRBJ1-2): DTGVSQNPRHKITKRGQNVTFRCDPISEHNRLYWYRQTLGQGPEFLTYFQNEAQLEKSRLLSDRFSAERPKGSFSTLEIQRTEQGDSAMYLCASSRRDRALFGYTFGSGTRLTVV.

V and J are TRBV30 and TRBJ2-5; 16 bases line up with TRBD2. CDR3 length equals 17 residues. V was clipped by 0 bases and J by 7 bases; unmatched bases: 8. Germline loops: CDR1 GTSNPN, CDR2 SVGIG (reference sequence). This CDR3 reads CAWSVPGLAGGLGTQYF. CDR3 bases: TGTGCCTGGAGTGTACCGGGACTAGCGGGAGGGCTGGGGACCCAGTACTTC.